The 25 T cell receptor beta chains in this list originate from one sample, sequenced in a study of cytomegalovirus exposure and HLA in healthy donors. The PCR used 60 Vbeta and 13 Jbeta primers. Clones were sequenced by immunoSEQ multiplex PCR, and TCRdb holds only the in-frame ones, with some missing. The profile shows 90,000 to 150,000 clones, over 65% of them singletons. The sequenced sample consisted of PBMCs. Every receptor here comes from a woman between 45 and 65 years old in good health and CMV-seropositive.

The chain joins TRBV18 to TRBJ1-2, with D perhaps TRBD1 (6 bases). CDR1 and CDR2 (germline): KGHSH, LQKENI. V was shortened by 6 bases and J by 0 bases, with 14 bases between the two germline ends. CDR3 length: 15 amino acids. The CDR3 coding sequence is TGTGCCAGCTCCCGGAACAGGGACGCTAACTATGGCTACACCTTC. It translates to CASSRNRDANYGYTF.

V usage is TRBV10-2 and J usage is TRBJ1-1; 7 nucleotides agree with TRBD1. Germline CDR1 is WSHSY and CDR2 is SAAADI. The trim removed 5 bases at V and 4 bases at J, leaving 4 bases unmatched. The CDR3 is made up of 13 amino acids. The CDR3 region is CASSPQGTTEAFF. Written as DNA, the CDR3 is TGCGCCAGCAGTCCACAGGGGACCACTGAAGCTTTCTTT.

V and J are TRBV9 and TRBJ1-2; 7 bases align to TRBD1. The ends lost 4 bases at V and 2 bases at J; junction bases unmatched: 2. Germline V gene lookup returns CDR1 SGDLS and CDR2 YYNGEE. The CDR3 length is 13 residues. The CDR3 protein is CASSSQGNYGYTF. CDR3 nucleotides: TGTGCCAGCAGCTCACAGGGGAACTATGGCTACACCTTC.

V usage is TRBV28 and J usage is TRBJ2-1; D gene unclear. This CDR3 is built from 18 residues. The ends were cut back, 5 bases at V and 4 bases at J, with 24 bases in the middle. CDR1 is MDHEN and CDR2 is SYDVKM in the germline V gene. DNA for the CDR3: TGTGCCAGCAGTGGATTGCCCGAAACCCAGGTGAAGTACAATGAGCAGTTCTTC. This gives the protein CASSGLPETQVKYNEQFF.

This clone showed up just a few times. This rearrangement joins TRBV4-3 to TRBJ2-1; 14 bases line up with TRBD2. The germline V gene has CDR1 LGHNA and CDR2 YSLEER. J was trimmed by 10 bases and V by 4 bases; bases with no gene match: 9. The CDR3 totals 16 residues. The chain's CDR3 is CASSPQRLAGGHEQFF. In DNA, the CDR3 is TGCGCCAGCAGCCCCCAGAGACTAGCGGGGGGGCACGAGCAGTTCTTC.

The genes are TRBV7-2 and TRBJ1-2; the match to TRBD1 covers 8 bases. Germline V gives CDR1 SGHTA, CDR2 FQGNSA. V shed 5 bases, J shed 6 bases, and the junction held 5 bases outside the gene matches. The CDR3 is 13 residues long. DNA of the CDR3: TGTGCCAGCAGCCCAGGACAGGGACATGGCTACACCTTC. Amino acid sequence: CASSPGQGHGYTF.

The chain couples TRBV18 to TRBJ2-2; no definite D call. CDR3 length: 14 amino acids. V was cut by 3 bases and J by 4 bases, with 9 bases left in between. From germline, CDR1 is KGHSH and CDR2 LQKENI. CDR3 region: CASSPSGTTGELFF. The CDR3, as DNA: TGTGCCAGCTCACCGTCAGGTACCACCGGGGAGCTGTTTTTT.

The table lists this clone with a count of one. The CDR3 here is CASSLAGQLGQPQHF. Here the CDR3 DNA reads TGTGCCAGCAGCTTAGCCGGACAGCTAGGTCAGCCCCAGCATTTT. The gene calls are TRBV11-2 and TRBJ1-5; weak D call: TRBD1 (6 bases). V lost 1 base, J lost 6 bases, and 13 bases lay in between. This CDR3 has 15 amino acids. Germline assignment: CDR1 SGHAT and CDR2 FQNNGV.

This clone has only a few counts. V is TRBV7-2 and J is TRBJ1-1; the D gene is possibly TRBD1 (5 bases). Germline values: CDR1 SGHTA, CDR2 FQGNSA. The CDR3 has 13 residues. V was shortened by 6 bases and J by 0 bases, with 8 bases between the two germline ends. CDR3: CASSGGMNTEAFF. The DNA of the CDR3 is TGTGCCAGCAGTGGGGGGATGAACACTGAAGCTTTCTTT.

This chain connects TRBV7-9 to TRBJ1-6; 7 bases align to TRBD1. CDR1 is SEHNR, CDR2 FQNEAQ, per germline (reference sequence). Trimming took 5 bases from V and 7 from J; bases not matched to a gene: 2. The CDR3 runs 13 residues. For the CDR3, the DNA is TGTGCCAGCAGCCGGGACAGCAATTCACCCCTCCACTTT. Protein: CASSRDSNSPLHF.

The CDR3 DNA is TGTGCCAGCAGTCCAGGACTAGCGTCCTACGAGCAGTACTTC. Protein: CASSPGLASYEQYF. This chain joins TRBV28 and TRBJ2-7, with TRBD2 identical over 9 bases. The CDR3 spans 14 residues. V shed 5 bases, J shed 1 base, and the junction held 3 bases outside the gene matches. Germline CDR1 reads MDHEN; CDR2 reads SYDVKM.

The rearrangement links TRBV5-4 to TRBJ1-1; D call uncertain. Germline CDR1 is SGHNT and CDR2 is YYREEE (reference sequence). The CDR3 has 16 amino acids. V gave up 4 bases and J gave up 1 base, with 17 bases separating them. Here the CDR3 reads CASSPRDDIRNTEAFF. The CDR3 DNA reads as TGTGCCAGCAGCCCCCGCGATGACATCCGGAACACTGAAGCTTTCTTT.

The rearrangement joins TRBV18 to TRBJ2-1; 11 bases are a match to TRBD2. J gave up 7 bases and V 6 bases, and 14 bases lay outside the gene matches. There are 17 residues in the CDR3. Germline CDR1 KGHSH, CDR2 LQKENI. The DNA for the CDR3 is TGTGCCAGCTCGCCCTCTCTGGGCGGGACTAGCGGTAATGAGCAGTTCTTC. Protein: CASSPSLGGTSGNEQFF.

The J gene is TRBJ1-3, the V gene TRBV5-6; 8 bases map to TRBD1. From germline, CDR1 is SGHDT and CDR2 YYEEEE. Germline trimming cut 1 base from V and 1 base from J; bases unmatched to any gene: 4. The CDR3 is 16 residues long. CDR3 loop: CASSLTGGVSGNTIYF. Here the CDR3 DNA reads TGTGCCAGCAGCTTGACAGGGGGGGTATCTGGAAACACCATATATTTT.

This clone was seen a handful of times. Here the CDR3 reads CASSSGGTGNEKLFF. For the CDR3, the DNA is TGTGCCAGCAGTTCGGGAGGGACGGGGAATGAAAAACTGTTTTTT. This chain connects TRBV28 to TRBJ1-4; D might be TRBD1 (5 bases). CDR3 length: 15 residues. CDR1 is MDHEN, CDR2 SYDVKM, per germline. The V end lost 4 bases, the J end lost 5 bases, and 14 bases lay between the germline ends.

This sequence joins TRBV5-6 and TRBJ1-4; D possibly corresponds to TRBD1 (6 bases). From germline, CDR1 is SGHDT and CDR2 YYEEEE. Trimming left V 5 bases short and J 2 bases short, with 13 bases between. This CDR3 spans 15 amino acids. In nucleotides, the CDR3 is TGTGCCAGCAGTATACAGGGAGTTACTAATGAAAAACTGTTTTTT. This sequence encodes CASSIQGVTNEKLFF.

This clone occurred once. The chain has TRBV27 and TRBJ1-6; possible D gene TRBD1, 6 bases. From germline, CDR1 is MNHEY and CDR2 SMNVEV (reference sequence). Trimming took 4 bases from V and 0 from J, leaving 10 bases between them. The CDR3 loop spans 16 amino acids. Here the CDR3 reads CASSSQQGSYNSPLHF. The CDR3 DNA reads TGTGCCAGCAGTTCTCAACAGGGCTCCTATAATTCACCCCTCCACTTT.

This clone came up a few times. The chain recombines TRBV10-3 with TRBJ1-6, with a tentative D call TRBD1 (6 bases). V lost 3 bases and J lost 4, with 13 bases in between. CDR1 ENHRY and CDR2 SYGVKD come from the germline V gene. CDR3 length: 16 residues. CDR3 loop: CAISDLQGLYNSPLHF. DNA of the CDR3: TGTGCCATCAGTGATTTGCAGGGGTTGTATAATTCACCCCTCCACTTT.

This chain uses TRBV25-1 with TRBJ2-5; TRBD1 might be the D (6 bases). Germline V gene data show CDR1 as MGHDK and CDR2 as SYGVNS. With 2 bases removed from V and 4 bases from J, the gap between germline ends came to 14 bases. This CDR3 has 15 residues. DNA of the CDR3: TGTGCCAGCAGTGAAGACTACGACAGGAGAGAGACCCAGTACTTC. Its translation is CASSEDYDRRETQYF.

The chain combines TRBV6-5 with TRBJ2-4, with TRBD1 matching over 7 bases. Germline V gene lookup returns CDR1 MNHEY and CDR2 SVGAGI. The CDR3 loop spans 15 amino acids. The V gene end was trimmed by 5 bases and the J gene end by 1 base; junction bases not matched to a gene: 5. The CDR3 DNA reads as TGTGCCAGCAGTCGAGACAGGGATGCCAAAAACATTCAGTACTTC. This codes for CASSRDRDAKNIQYF.

This clone has a handful of counts. The chain links TRBV4-3 to TRBJ2-1; tentative D call: TRBD1 (5 bases). The CDR3 is 14 amino acids. Trimming shortened V by 4 bases and J by 9 bases, and 16 bases separated the two germline ends. The V gene's germline CDR1 is LGHNA and CDR2 YSLEER. The CDR3 sequence: CASSPGLVGSEQFF. CDR3 bases: TGCGCCAGCAGCCCAGGGTTGGTCGGTAGTGAGCAGTTCTTC.

The J gene is TRBJ1-3, the V gene TRBV9, with 9 bases fitting TRBD1. The germline V gene has CDR1 SGDLS and CDR2 YYNGEE. This CDR3 is built from 15 residues. The J segment lost 3 bases and the V segment lost 2 bases, leaving 3 bases of the junction unmatched. The CDR3 sequence is CASSVWDRDGNTIYF. The CDR3 nucleotides are TGTGCCAGCAGCGTTTGGGACAGGGATGGAAACACCATATATTTT.

The chain recombines TRBV11-1 with TRBJ1-3, with 10 bases that match TRBD1. This CDR3 has 18 amino acids. The ends lost 5 bases at V and 0 bases at J; junction bases unmatched: 10. Germline CDR1 is SGHAT and CDR2 is FQDESV (reference sequence). For the CDR3, the DNA is TGTGCCAGCAGCACTACCCGGACAGGGGGAATCTCTGGAAACACCATATATTTT. This codes for CASSTTRTGGISGNTIYF.

V and J are TRBV30 and TRBJ1-1; D remains unclear. Germline loops: CDR1 GTSNPN, CDR2 SVGIG (reference sequence). The V and J ends lost 1 base and 5 bases respectively, with 8 bases between them. The CDR3 spans 12 residues. The CDR3 nucleotides are TGTGCCTGGAGTGCTGCGGCAACTGAAGCTTTCTTT. Its translation: CAWSAAATEAFF. Full variable domain (rest looked up from reference TRBV30 and TRBJ1-1): SQTIHQWPATLVQPVGSPLSLECTVEGTSNPNLYWYRQAAGRGLQLLFYSVGIGQISSEVPQNLSASRPQDRQFILSSKKLLLSDSGFYLCAWSAAATEAFFGQGTRLTVV.

This chain joins TRBV28 and TRBJ2-1, with 7 bases matching TRBD2. J lost 9 bases, V lost 5 bases, and 10 bases had no gene match. This CDR3 contains 14 residues. Per the germline V gene, CDR1 is MDHEN and CDR2 is SYDVKM. In DNA, the CDR3 is TGTGCCAGCAGTCCGCAACTAGCGACGGGTGAGCAGTTCTTC. This gives the protein CASSPQLATGEQFF.